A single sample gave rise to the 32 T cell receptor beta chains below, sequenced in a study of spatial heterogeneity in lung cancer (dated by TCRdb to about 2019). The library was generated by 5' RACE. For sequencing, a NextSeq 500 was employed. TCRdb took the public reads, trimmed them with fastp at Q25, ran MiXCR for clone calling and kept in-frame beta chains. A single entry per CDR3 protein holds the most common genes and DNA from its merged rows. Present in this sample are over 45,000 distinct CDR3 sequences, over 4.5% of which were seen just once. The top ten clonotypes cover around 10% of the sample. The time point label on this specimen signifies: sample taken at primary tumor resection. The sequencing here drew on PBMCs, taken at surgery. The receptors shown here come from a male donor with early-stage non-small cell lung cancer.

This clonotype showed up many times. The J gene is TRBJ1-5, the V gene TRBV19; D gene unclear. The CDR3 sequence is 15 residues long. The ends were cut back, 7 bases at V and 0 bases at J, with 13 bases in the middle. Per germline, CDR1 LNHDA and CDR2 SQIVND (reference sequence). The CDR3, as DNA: TGTGCCAGTACCTTGGTTCAGTATAGCAATCAGCCCCAGCATTTT. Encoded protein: CASTLVQYSNQPQHF.

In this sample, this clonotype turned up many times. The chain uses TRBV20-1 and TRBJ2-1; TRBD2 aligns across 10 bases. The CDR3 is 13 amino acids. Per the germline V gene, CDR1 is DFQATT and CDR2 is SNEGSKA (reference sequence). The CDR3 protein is CSGTSASYNEQFF. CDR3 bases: TGCTCTGGGACTAGCGCCTCCTACAATGAGCAGTTCTTC.

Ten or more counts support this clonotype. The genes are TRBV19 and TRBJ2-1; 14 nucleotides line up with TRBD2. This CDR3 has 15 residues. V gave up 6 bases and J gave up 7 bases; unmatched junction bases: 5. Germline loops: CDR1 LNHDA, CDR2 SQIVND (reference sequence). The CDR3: CASSGTSGSLNEQFF. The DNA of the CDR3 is TGTGCCAGTAGCGGGACTAGCGGGAGTCTAAATGAGCAGTTCTTC.

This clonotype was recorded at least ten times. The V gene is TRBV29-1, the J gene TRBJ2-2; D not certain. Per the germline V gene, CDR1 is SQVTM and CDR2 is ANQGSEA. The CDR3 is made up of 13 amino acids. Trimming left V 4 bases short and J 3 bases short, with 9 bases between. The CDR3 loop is CSVAGPDTGELFF. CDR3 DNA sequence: TGCAGCGTTGCGGGCCCAGACACCGGGGAGCTGTTTTTT.

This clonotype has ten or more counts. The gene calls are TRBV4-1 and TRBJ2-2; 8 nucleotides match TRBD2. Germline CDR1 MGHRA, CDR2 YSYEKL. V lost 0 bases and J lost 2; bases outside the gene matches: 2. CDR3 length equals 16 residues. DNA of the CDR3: TGCGCCAGCAGCCAAGAACTAGCGGCAAACACCGGGGAGCTGTTTTTT. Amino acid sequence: CASSQELAANTGELFF.

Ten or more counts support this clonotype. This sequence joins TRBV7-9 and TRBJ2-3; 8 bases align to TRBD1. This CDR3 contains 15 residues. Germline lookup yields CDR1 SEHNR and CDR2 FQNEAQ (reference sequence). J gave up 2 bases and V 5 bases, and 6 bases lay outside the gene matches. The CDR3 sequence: CASSTRTGITDTQYF. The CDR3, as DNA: TGTGCCAGCAGCACCCGGACAGGGATCACAGATACGCAGTATTTT.

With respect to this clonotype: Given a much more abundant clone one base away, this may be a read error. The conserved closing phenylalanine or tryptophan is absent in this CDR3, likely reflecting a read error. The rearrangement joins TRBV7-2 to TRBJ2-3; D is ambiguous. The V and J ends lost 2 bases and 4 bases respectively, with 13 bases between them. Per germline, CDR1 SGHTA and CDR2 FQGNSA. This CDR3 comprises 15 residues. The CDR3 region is CASSLSGIESDTQYL. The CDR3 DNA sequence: TGTGCCAGCAGCTTATCGGGTATCGAATCAGATACGCAGTATCTT.

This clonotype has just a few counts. The DNA of the CDR3 is TGCGCCAGCAGCCGGGGGACTAGCGGGACGACGAACGAGCAGTACTTC. Translated, it gives CASSRGTSGTTNEQYF. The chain recombines TRBV5-1 with TRBJ2-7; 13 nucleotides line up with TRBD2. This CDR3 spans 16 amino acids. Germline V gene sequence: CDR1 SGHRS, CDR2 YFSETQ. V was pared by 4 bases and J by 5 bases, with 9 bases of the junction left unmatched.

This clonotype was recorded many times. In DNA, the CDR3 is TGTGCCAGCAGTTTCGGGACAGGGAACGAGCAGTACTTC. Protein: CASSFGTGNEQYF. This sequence joins TRBV28 and TRBJ2-7; 9 nucleotides match TRBD1. V trimming: 3 bases; J trimming: 5 bases; junction bases outside the gene matches: 2. The CDR3 spans 13 residues. Germline V CDR1 and CDR2: MDHEN, SYDVKM.

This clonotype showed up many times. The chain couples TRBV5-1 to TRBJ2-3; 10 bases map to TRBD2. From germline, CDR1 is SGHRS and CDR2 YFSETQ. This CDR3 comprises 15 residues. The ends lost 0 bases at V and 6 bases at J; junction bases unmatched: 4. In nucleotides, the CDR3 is TGCGCCAGCAGCTTGGATCCTAGCGGGAGTGATACGCAGTATTTT. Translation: CASSLDPSGSDTQYF.

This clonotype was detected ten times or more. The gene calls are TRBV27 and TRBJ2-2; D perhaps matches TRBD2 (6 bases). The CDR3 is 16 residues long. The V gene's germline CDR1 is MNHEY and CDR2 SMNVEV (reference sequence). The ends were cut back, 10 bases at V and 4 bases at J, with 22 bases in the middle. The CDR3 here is CATFRMTGSGTGELFF. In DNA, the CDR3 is TGTGCCACCTTCCGAATGACCGGGAGCGGCACCGGGGAGCTGTTTTTT.

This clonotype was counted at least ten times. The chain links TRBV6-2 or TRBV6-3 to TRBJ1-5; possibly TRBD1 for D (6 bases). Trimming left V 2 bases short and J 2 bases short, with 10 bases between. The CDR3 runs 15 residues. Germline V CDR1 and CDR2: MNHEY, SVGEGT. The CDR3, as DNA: TGTGCCAGCAGTTACCGGACAGCCGGCAATCAGCCCCAGCATTTT. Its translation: CASSYRTAGNQPQHF.

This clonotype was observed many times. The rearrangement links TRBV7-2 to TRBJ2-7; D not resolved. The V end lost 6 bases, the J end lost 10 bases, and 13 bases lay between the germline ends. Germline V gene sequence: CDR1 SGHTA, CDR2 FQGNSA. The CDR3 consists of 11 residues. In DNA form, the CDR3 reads TGTGCCAGCAGTTCCTACGGCCTACAGTACTTC. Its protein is CASSSYGLQYF. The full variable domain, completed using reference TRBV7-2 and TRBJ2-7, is GAGVSQSPSNKVTEKGKDVELRCDPISGHTALYWYRQSLGQGLEFLIYFQGNSAPDKSGLPSDRFSAERTGGSVSTLTIQRTQQEDSAVYLCASSSYGLQYFGPGTRLTVT.

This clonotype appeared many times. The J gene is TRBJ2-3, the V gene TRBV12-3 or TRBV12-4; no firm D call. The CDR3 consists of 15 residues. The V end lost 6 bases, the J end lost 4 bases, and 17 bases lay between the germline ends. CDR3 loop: CASRPGTIGADTQYF. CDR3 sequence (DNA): TGTGCCAGCAGACCTGGAACCATTGGGGCAGATACGCAGTATTTT.

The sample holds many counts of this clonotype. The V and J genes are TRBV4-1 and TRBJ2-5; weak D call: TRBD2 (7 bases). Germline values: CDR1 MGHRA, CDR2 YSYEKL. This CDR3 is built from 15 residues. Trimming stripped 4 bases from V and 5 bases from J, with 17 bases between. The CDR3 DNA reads TGCGCCAGCAGCCCTTCCGGACTAGGGGGTGAGACCCAGTACTTC. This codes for CASSPSGLGGETQYF.

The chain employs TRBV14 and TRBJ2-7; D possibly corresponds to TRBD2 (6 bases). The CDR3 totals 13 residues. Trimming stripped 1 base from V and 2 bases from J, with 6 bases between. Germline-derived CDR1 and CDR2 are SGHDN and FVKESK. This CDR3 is CASSQGLAYEQYF. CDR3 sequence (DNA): TGTGCCAGCAGCCAAGGACTAGCCTACGAGCAGTACTTC. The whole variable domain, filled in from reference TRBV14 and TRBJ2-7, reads EAGVTQFPSHSVIEKGQTVTLRCDPISGHDNLYWYRRVMGKEIKFLLHFVKESKQDESGMPNNRFLAERTGGTYSTLKVQPAELEDSGVYFCASSQGLAYEQYFGPGTRLTVT.

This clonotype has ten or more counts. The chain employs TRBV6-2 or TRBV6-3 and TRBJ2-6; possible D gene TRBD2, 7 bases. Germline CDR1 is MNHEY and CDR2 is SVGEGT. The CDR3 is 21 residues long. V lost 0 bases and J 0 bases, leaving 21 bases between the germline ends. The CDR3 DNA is TGTGCCAGCAGTTACTCCCGTGGAGGGGGAGGGAATAGCTCTGGGGCCAACGTCCTGACTTTC. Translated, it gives CASSYSRGGGGNSSGANVLTF.

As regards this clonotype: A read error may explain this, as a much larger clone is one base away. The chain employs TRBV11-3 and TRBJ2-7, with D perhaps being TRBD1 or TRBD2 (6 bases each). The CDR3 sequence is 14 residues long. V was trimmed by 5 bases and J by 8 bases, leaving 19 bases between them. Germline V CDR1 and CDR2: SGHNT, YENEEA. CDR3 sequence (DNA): TGTGCCAGCAGCCGTGGAGGAGGGGGTTACAAGCAGTACTTC. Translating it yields CASSRGGGGYKQYF.

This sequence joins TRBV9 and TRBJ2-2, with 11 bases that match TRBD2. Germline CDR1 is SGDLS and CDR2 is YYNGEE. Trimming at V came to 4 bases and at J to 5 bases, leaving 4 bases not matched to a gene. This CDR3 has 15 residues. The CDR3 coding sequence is TGTGCCAGCAGCCTCTCTAGCGGGGGGACCGGGGAGCTGTTTTTT. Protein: CASSLSSGGTGELFF.

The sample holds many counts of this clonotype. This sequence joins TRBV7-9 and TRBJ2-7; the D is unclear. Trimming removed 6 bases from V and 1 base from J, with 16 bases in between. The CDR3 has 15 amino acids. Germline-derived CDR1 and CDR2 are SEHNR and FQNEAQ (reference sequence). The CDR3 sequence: CASRESTAPSYEQYF. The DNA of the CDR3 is TGTGCCAGCAGGGAAAGTACAGCTCCTTCCTACGAGCAGTACTTC. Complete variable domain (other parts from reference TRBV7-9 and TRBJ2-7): DTGVSQNPRHKITKRGQNVTFRCDPISEHNRLYWYRQTLGQGPEFLTYFQNEAQLEKSRLLSDRFSAERPKGSFSTLEIQRTEQGDSAMYLCASRESTAPSYEQYFGPGTRLTVT.

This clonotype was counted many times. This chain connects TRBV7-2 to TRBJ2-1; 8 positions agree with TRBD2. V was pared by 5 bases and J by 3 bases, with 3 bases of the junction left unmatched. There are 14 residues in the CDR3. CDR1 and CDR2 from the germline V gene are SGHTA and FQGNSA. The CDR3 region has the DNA TGTGCCAGCAGCCCGGGAGGGTACTACAATGAGCAGTTCTTC. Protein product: CASSPGGYYNEQFF.

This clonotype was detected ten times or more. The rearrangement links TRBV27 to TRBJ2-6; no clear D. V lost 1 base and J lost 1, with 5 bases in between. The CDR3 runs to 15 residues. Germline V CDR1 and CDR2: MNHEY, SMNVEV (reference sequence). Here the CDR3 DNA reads TGTGCCAGCAGTTTATTGGGGTCTGGGGCCAACGTCCTGACTTTC. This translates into CASSLLGSGANVLTF. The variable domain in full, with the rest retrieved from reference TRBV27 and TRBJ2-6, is EAQVTQNPRYLITVTGKKLTVTCSQNMNHEYMSWYRQDPGLGLRQIYYSMNVEVTDKGDVPEGYKVSRKEKRNFPLILESPSPNQTSLYFCASSLLGSGANVLTFGAGSRLTVL.

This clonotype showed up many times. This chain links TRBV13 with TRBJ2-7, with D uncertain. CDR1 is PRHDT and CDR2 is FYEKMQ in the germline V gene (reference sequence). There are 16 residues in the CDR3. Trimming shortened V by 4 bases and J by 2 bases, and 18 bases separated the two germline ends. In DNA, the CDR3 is TGTGCCAGCAGCTCCACCCTAGGAGCTCGAGCCTACGAGCAGTACTTC. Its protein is CASSSTLGARAYEQYF.

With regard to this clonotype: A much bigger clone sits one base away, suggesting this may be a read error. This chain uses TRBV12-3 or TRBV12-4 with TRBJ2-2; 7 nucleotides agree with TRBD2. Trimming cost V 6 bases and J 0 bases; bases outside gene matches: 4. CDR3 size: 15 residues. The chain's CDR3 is CASRPTSANTGELFF. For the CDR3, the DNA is TGTGCCAGCAGGCCTACTAGCGCGAACACCGGGGAGCTGTTTTTT.

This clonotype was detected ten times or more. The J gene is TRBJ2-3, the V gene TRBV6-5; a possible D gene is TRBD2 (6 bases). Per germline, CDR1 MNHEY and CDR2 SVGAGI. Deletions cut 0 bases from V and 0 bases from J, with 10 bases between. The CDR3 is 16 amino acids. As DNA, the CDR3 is TGTGCCAGCAGTTACTCGAGTGGGAGGAGCACAGATACGCAGTATTTT. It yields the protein CASSYSSGRSTDTQYF.

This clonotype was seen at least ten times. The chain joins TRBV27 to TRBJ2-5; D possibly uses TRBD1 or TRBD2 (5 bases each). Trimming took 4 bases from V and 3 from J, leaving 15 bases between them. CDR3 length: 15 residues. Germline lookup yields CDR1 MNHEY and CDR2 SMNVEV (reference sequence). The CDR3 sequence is CASSSLGRAEETQYF. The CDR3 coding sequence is TGTGCCAGCAGTTCTTTGGGACGCGCCGAAGAGACCCAGTACTTC.

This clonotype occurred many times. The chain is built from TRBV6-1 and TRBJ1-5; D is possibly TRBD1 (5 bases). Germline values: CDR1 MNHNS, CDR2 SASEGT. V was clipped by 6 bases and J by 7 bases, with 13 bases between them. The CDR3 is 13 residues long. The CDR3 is CASSRELGQPQHF. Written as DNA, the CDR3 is TGTGCCAGCAGCAGGGAGCTGGGGCAGCCCCAGCATTTT.

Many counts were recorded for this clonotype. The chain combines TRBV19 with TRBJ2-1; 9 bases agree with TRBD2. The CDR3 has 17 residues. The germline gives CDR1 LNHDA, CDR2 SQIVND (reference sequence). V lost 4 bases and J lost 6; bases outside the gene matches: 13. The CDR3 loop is CASSTHLGGRAANEQFF. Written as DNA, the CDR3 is TGTGCCAGTAGTACCCATCTGGGCGGGAGGGCAGCCAATGAGCAGTTCTTC.

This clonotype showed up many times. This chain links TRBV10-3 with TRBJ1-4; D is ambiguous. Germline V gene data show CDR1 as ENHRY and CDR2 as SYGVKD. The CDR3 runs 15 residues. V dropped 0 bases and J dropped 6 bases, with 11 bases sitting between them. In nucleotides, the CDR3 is TGTGCCATCAGTGAGTCAGGCGGGGTTGATGAAAAACTGTTTTTT. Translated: CAISESGGVDEKLFF.

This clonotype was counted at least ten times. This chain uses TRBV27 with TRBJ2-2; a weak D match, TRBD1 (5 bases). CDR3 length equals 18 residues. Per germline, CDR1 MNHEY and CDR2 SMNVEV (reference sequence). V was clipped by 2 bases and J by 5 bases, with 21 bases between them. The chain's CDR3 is CASSLTALVQGWTGELFF. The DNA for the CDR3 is TGTGCCAGCAGTTTAACGGCTCTTGTGCAGGGATGGACCGGGGAGCTGTTTTTT.

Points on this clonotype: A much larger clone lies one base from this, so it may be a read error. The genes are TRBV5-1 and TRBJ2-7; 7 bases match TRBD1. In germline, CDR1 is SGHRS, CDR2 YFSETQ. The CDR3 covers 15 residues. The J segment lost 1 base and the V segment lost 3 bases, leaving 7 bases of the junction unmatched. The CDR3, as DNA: TGCGCCAGCAGCTGGGACAGACGCTCTTCCTACGAGCAGTACTTC. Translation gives CASSWDRRSSYEQYF.

CDR3 nucleotides: TGTGCCACCTCATTTGGACAGGCCTCCTACGAGCAGTACTTC. Protein sequence: CATSFGQASYEQYF. This sequence joins TRBV7-4 and TRBJ2-7; TRBD1 matches 7 bases. The CDR3 contains 14 residues. In germline, CDR1 is SGHVT, CDR2 SQSDAQ. J gave up 0 bases and V 10 bases, and 9 bases lay outside the gene matches.